These T cell receptor beta chains were read from a single sample in a study of blood T cell repertoires in COVID-19. Method: immunoSEQ multiplex PCR; TCRdb's copy keeps in-frame clones and lacks some. This table has fewer than 140,000 clones, about three quarters appearing once. Sequencing input: peripheral blood. The receptors derive from an elderly man with COVID-19, enrolled during active disease. Both conserved end residues are part of each CDR3. A D gene is named only where the DNA matches it firmly. The size of a clone is reported for some rows only, either as once, few or many, or as a class for expanded clones.

TRBV6-5	TRBJ1-5	.	.	CASSYSRGLPQPQHF	TGTGCCAGCAGTTACTCGAGAGGGCTTCCACAGCCCCAGCATTTT
TRBV9	TRBJ2-3	TRBD2	.	CASSVSPLAGTEDTQYF	TGTGCCAGCAGCGTAAGCCCCCTAGCGGGAACCGAAGATACGCAGTATTTT
TRBV13	TRBJ2-5	TRBD2	once	CASSLFREREAQETQYF	TGTGCCAGCAGCTTATTTCGGGAGCGGGAGGCTCAAGAGACCCAGTACTTC
TRBV30	TRBJ2-5	.	.	CAWSVGTGSRISETQYF	TGTGCCTGGAGTGTAGGTACTGGGAGCAGAATATCAGAGACCCAGTACTTC
TRBV10-3	TRBJ2-1	.	.	CAISQEPPYNEQFF	TGTGCCATCAGCCAAGAGCCGCCCTACAATGAGCAGTTCTTC
TRBV5-1	TRBJ2-7	TRBD2	.	CASSLRGSGRGEQYF	TGCGCCAGCAGCTTGAGGGGTAGCGGGAGGGGTGAGCAGTACTTC
TRBV27	TRBJ2-7	TRBD2	.	CASNRAGGYEQYF	TGTGCCAGCAATCGAGCGGGAGGATACGAGCAGTACTTC
TRBV12-5	TRBJ1-1	TRBD1	.	CASGSSGTVRIGITEAFF	TGTGCTAGTGGTTCCTCCGGGACAGTAAGGATTGGGATTACTGAAGCTTTCTTT
TRBV19	TRBJ1-2	.	.	CASSTQPGQLNYGYTF	TGTGCCAGTAGTACTCAACCAGGACAGCTAAACTATGGCTACACCTTC
TRBV11-1	TRBJ1-6	.	.	CATGKDSDRNSPLHF	TGTGCCACCGGAAAGGACTCGGATCGTAATTCACCCCTCCACTTT
TRBV7-2	TRBJ1-5	.	.	CASSPGSYSNQPQHF	TGTGCCAGCAGCCCCGGGAGCTATAGCAATCAGCCCCAGCATTTT
TRBV5-1	TRBJ2-7	.	.	CASSLLADTYEQYF	TGCGCCAGCAGCTTACTAGCTGACACCTACGAGCAGTACTTC
TRBV30	TRBJ1-3	.	.	CAWSTGSSGNTIYF	TGTGCCTGGAGCACAGGGAGCTCTGGAAACACCATATATTTT
TRBV28	TRBJ1-2	TRBD1	.	CASSPTGPGNGYTF	TGTGCCAGCAGCCCGACAGGGCCCGGGAATGGCTACACCTTC
TRBV28	TRBJ1-4	.	many	CASIGNEKLFF	TGTGCCAGCATCGGTAATGAAAAACTGTTTTTT
TRBV9	TRBJ1-2	.	.	CASSVGGSGRGYTF	TGTGCCAGCAGCGTAGGAGGGAGTGGAAGGGGCTACACCTTC
TRBV7-2	TRBJ2-7	TRBD1	.	CASSLTGTGVPEQYF	TGTGCCAGCAGCTTAACCGGGACAGGGGTACCCGAGCAGTACTTC
TRBV15	TRBJ2-2	.	.	CATSSRTVTGELFF	TGTGCCACCAGCAGTCGGACTGTAACCGGGGAGCTGTTTTTT
TRBV2	TRBJ1-2	.	few	CASSDGFTAGGYGYTF	TGTGCCAGCAGTGACGGGTTTACAGCGGGGGGCTATGGCTACACCTTC
TRBV5-1	TRBJ2-2	TRBD1	.	CASSFNRGDTGELFF	TGCGCCAGCAGCTTCAACAGGGGTGACACCGGGGAGCTGTTTTTT
TRBV30	TRBJ1-5	.	.	CAWSVQGRQPQHF	TGTGCCTGGAGTGTACAGGGTCGCCAGCCCCAGCATTTT
TRBV5-6	TRBJ2-5	.	.	CASSLGGSLGETQYF	TGTGCCAGCAGCTTGGGAGGCTCCCTGGGAGAGACCCAGTACTTC
TRBV9	TRBJ2-3	TRBD1	once	CASSSWTGGTDTQYF	TGTGCCAGCAGCTCCTGGACAGGGGGAACAGATACGCAGTATTTT
TRBV29-1	TRBJ2-6	TRBD1	.	CSVYQGAGANVLTF	TGCAGCGTTTATCAGGGGGCCGGGGCCAACGTCCTGACTTTC
TRBV5-6	TRBJ1-5	.	.	CASCQGNQPQHF	TGTGCCAGCTGTCAGGGCAATCAGCCCCAGCATTTT
TRBV9	TRBJ2-5	.	.	CASSVGATAPLQETQYF	TGTGCCAGCAGCGTAGGAGCAACAGCCCCGCTCCAAGAGACCCAGTACTTC
TRBV18	TRBJ2-3	TRBD2	few	CASSPLWAGDTDTQYF	TGTGCCAGCTCACCGCTTTGGGCGGGAGACACAGATACGCAGTATTTT
TRBV7-3	TRBJ2-1	.	.	CASSLWASDSNEQFF	TGTGCCAGCAGCTTATGGGCTAGCGATTCGAATGAGCAGTTCTTC
TRBV6-6	TRBJ1-6	TRBD1	.	CASSQIPPTGAGGFYNSPLHF	TGTGCCAGCAGCCAAATCCCCCCGACAGGGGCTGGAGGGTTTTATAATTCACCCCTCCACTTT
TRBV10-3	TRBJ1-5	TRBD1	.	CAISESRTGGYLGLNQPQHF	TGTGCCATCAGTGAGTCTAGGACAGGGGGCTACCTAGGACTCAATCAGCCCCAGCATTTT
TRBV28	TRBJ1-2	.	.	CASSPLEGGYTF	TGTGCCAGCAGTCCTCTGGAGGGAGGCTACACCTTC
TRBV15	TRBJ1-6	TRBD1	once	CATSRRQGDSPLHF	TGTGCCACCAGCAGAAGACAGGGGGACTCACCCCTCCACTTT
TRBV5-1	TRBJ1-1	.	.	CASSLEDKSSAFF	TGCGCCAGCAGCTTGGAGGACAAAAGCTCAGCTTTCTTT
TRBV5-1	TRBJ1-1	.	.	CASSFTAYTEAFF	TGCGCCAGCAGCTTCACAGCATACACTGAAGCTTTCTTT
TRBV28	TRBJ2-1	.	.	CASSLNFESGPNNEQFF	TGTGCCAGCAGTTTAAACTTCGAGAGCGGCCCAAACAATGAGCAGTTCTTC
TRBV6-5	TRBJ1-1	.	.	CASSYWGGGGSTEAFF	TGTGCCAGCAGTTACTGGGGGGGAGGGGGGAGCACTGAAGCTTTCTTT
TRBV2	TRBJ2-1	TRBD2	.	CASTQGLMVDEQFF	TGTGCCAGCACCCAGGGACTAATGGTCGATGAGCAGTTCTTC
TRBV7-9	TRBJ2-5	.	once	CASSLGTPGQETQYF	TGTGCCAGCAGCTTAGGGACACCCGGACAAGAGACCCAGTACTTC
TRBV11-2	TRBJ2-5	TRBD2	.	CASSLRLAGSVGETQYF	TGTGCCAGCAGCCTACGACTAGCGGGAAGCGTAGGAGAGACCCAGTACTTC
TRBV29-1	TRBJ2-7	.	.	CSVVAANGGGEQYF	TGCAGCGTTGTTGCCGCTAATGGCGGAGGAGAGCAGTACTTC
TRBV19	TRBJ1-6	TRBD1	few	CASGTGGSNSPLHF	TGTGCCAGTGGAACAGGGGGAAGTAATTCACCCCTCCACTTT
TRBV13	TRBJ1-2	.	.	CASSKSGFDYTF	TGTGCCAGCAGCAAGTCAGGGTTTGACTACACCTTC
TRBV3-1/TRBV3-2	TRBJ1-2	TRBD1	.	CASSQVNRGQGYTF	TGTGCCAGCAGCCAAGTAAACAGGGGGCAAGGCTACACCTTC
TRBV5-1	TRBJ2-7	.	.	CASSLVGPWNEQYF	TGCGCCAGCAGCTTGGTGGGGCCCTGGAACGAGCAGTACTTC
TRBV6-5	TRBJ1-1	.	.	CASSPPAGLNTEAFF	TGTGCCAGCAGTCCTCCGGCAGGGTTGAACACTGAAGCTTTCTTT
TRBV28	TRBJ1-1	TRBD1	.	CASSFPLQGADTEAFF	TGTGCCAGCAGTTTTCCCCTACAGGGGGCGGACACTGAAGCTTTCTTT
TRBV7-8	TRBJ1-4	.	.	CASSLQATNEKLFF	TGTGCCAGCAGCTTACAGGCAACTAATGAAAAACTGTTTTTT
TRBV6-4	TRBJ2-7	TRBD1	.	CAPQSGAGGYEQYF	TGTGCCCCCCAAAGTGGGGCAGGGGGCTACGAGCAGTACTTC
TRBV5-5	TRBJ2-5	TRBD1	.	CASSWAAGTGETQYF	TGTGCCAGCAGCTGGGCCGCCGGGACAGGGGAGACCCAGTACTTC
TRBV29-1	TRBJ2-7	TRBD1	once	CSVEGDRESYEQYF	TGCAGCGTCGAGGGGGACAGGGAGTCTTACGAGCAGTACTTC
TRBV27	TRBJ2-7	TRBD2	.	CASSPLAESFYEQYF	TGTGCCAGCAGTCCACTAGCGGAGTCCTTCTACGAGCAGTACTTC
TRBV5-1	TRBJ2-1	TRBD2	many	CASRREAGGEQFF	TGCGCCAGCAGGAGAGAGGCGGGAGGGGAGCAGTTCTTC
TRBV7-8	TRBJ1-5	.	.	CASSPVSSNQPQHF	TGTGCCAGCAGCCCAGTCTCCAGCAATCAGCCCCAGCATTTT
TRBV13	TRBJ2-7	TRBD1	.	CASSYRTGRYEQYF	TGTGCCAGCAGCTACCGGACAGGGAGATACGAGCAGTACTTC
TRBV7-7	TRBJ2-5	TRBD2	.	CASSLVLAEETQYF	TGTGCTAGCAGCTTAGTTCTAGCGGAAGAGACCCAGTACTTC
TRBV19	TRBJ1-1	.	.	CASRPGELNTEAFF	TGTGCCAGTAGACCCGGAGAGCTGAACACTGAAGCTTTCTTT
TRBV5-1	TRBJ2-2	.	.	CASRTQGTNTGELFF	TGCGCCAGCAGAACACAGGGTACGAACACCGGGGAGCTGTTTTTT
TRBV9	TRBJ1-5	TRBD1	few	CASSGGQFNQPQHF	TGTGCCAGCAGCGGGGGACAGTTCAATCAGCCCCAGCATTTT
TRBV9	TRBJ1-6	.	once	CASSARLSGNSPLHF	TGTGCCAGCAGCGCCAGACTGAGCGGGAATTCACCCCTCCACTTT